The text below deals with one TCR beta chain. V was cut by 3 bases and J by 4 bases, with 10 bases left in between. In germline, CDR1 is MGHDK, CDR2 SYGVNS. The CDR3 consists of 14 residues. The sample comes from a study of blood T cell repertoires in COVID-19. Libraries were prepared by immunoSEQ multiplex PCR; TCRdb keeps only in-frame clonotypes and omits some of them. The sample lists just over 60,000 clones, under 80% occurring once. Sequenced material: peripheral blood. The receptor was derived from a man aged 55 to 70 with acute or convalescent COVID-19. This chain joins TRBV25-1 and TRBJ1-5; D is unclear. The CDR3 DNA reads TGTGCCAGCAGTGAGTCCGGGAAAAATCAGCCCCAGCATTTT. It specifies CASSESGKNQPQHF.